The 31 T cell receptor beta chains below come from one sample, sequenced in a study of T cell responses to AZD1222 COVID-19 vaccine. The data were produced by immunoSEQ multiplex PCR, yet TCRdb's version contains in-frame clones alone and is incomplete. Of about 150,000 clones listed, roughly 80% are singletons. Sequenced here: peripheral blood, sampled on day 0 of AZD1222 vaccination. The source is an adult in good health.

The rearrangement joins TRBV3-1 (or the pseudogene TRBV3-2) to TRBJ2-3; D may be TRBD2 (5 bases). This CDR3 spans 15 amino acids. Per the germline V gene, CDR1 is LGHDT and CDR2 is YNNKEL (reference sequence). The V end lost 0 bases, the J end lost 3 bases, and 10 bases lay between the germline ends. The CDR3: CASSQDLSGTDTQYF. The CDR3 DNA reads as TGTGCCAGCAGCCAAGATTTATCGGGGACAGATACGCAGTATTTT.

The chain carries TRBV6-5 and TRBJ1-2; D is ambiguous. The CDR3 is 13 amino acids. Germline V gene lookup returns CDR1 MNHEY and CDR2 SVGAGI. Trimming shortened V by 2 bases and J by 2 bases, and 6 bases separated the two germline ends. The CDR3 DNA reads TGTGCCAGCAGTTACCGGTTAAACTATGGCTACACCTTC. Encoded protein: CASSYRLNYGYTF.

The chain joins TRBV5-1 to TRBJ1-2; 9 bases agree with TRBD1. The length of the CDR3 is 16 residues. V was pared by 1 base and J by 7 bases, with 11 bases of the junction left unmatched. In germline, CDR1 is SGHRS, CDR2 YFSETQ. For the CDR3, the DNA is TGCGCCAGCAGCTTGTCCACAGGGGGCTTAGTTGGTGGCTACACCTTC. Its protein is CASSLSTGGLVGGYTF. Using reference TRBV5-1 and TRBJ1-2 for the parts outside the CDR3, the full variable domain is KAGVTQTPRYLIKTRGQQVTLSCSPISGHRSVSWYQQTPGQGLQFLFEYFSETQRNKGNFPGRFSGRQFSNSRSEMNVSTLELGDSALYLCASSLSTGGLVGGYTFGSGTRLTVV.

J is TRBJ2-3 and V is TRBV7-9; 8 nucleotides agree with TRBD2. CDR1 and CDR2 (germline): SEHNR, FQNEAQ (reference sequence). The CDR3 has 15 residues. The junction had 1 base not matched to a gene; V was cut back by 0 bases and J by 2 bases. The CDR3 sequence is CASSLARGDTDTQYF. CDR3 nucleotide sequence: TGTGCCAGCAGCTTAGCGCGGGGGGACACAGATACGCAGTATTTT.

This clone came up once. The CDR3 protein is CASSLFGGSPLHF. For the CDR3, the DNA is TGTGCCAGCAGTTTATTTGGGGGTTCACCCCTCCACTTT. The rearrangement links TRBV27 to TRBJ1-6; D is possibly TRBD1 (5 bases). CDR1 MNHEY and CDR2 SMNVEV come from the germline V gene (reference sequence). The ends were cut back, 1 base at V and 9 bases at J, with 7 bases in the middle. This CDR3 region has 13 residues.

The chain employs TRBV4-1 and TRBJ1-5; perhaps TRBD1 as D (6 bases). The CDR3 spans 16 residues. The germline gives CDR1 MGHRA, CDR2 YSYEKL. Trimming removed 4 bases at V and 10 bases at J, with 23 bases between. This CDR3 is CASSLGIGGAHGPQHF. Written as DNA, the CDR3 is TGCGCCAGCAGCCTAGGAATCGGGGGCGCGCACGGTCCCCAGCATTTT.

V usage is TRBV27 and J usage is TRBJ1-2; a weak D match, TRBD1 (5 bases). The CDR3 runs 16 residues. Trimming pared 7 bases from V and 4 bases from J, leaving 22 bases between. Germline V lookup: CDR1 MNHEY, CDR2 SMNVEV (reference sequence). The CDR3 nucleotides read TGTGCCAGCAATCCCAGATGGGACCCTAAGCCCTATGGCTACACCTTC. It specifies CASNPRWDPKPYGYTF.

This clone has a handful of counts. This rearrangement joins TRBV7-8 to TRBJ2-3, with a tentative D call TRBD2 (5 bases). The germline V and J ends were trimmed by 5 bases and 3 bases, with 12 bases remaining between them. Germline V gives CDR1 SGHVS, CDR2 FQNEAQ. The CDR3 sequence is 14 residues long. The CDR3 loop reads CASSPSWGTDTQYF. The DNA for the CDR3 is TGTGCCAGCAGCCCTAGCTGGGGAACAGATACGCAGTATTTT.

Here the CDR3 DNA reads TGTGCCAGCAGCGGGGCTGGACAGGGGAGCAATGAGCAGTTCTTC. It specifies CASSGAGQGSNEQFF. The chain employs TRBV11-3 and TRBJ2-1, with 9 nucleotides matching TRBD1. With V trimmed by 5 bases and J by 6 bases, 8 bases remained unmatched. Germline CDR1 SGHNT, CDR2 YENEEA. The CDR3 is made up of 15 amino acids.

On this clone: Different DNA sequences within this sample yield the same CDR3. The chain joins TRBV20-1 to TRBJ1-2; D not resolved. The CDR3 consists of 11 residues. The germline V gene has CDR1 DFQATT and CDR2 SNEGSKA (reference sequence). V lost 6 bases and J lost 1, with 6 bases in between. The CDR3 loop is CSARVNYGYTF. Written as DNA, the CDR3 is TGCAGTGCCCGCGTTAACTATGGCTACACCTTC.

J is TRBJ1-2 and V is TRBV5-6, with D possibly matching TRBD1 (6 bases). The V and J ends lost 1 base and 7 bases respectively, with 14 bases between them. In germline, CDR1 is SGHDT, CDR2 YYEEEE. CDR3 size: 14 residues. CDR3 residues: CASSLSGASGGYTF. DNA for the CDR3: TGTGCCAGCAGCTTGTCGGGGGCTTCAGGTGGCTACACCTTC.

The CDR3 sequence is CASRWGDRASSYEQYF. CDR3 nucleotide sequence: TGCGCCAGCAGATGGGGAGACAGGGCCAGCTCCTACGAGCAGTACTTC. The chain joins TRBV5-1 to TRBJ2-7; 7 bases map to TRBD1. The J segment lost 0 bases and the V segment lost 5 bases, leaving 11 bases of the junction unmatched. The CDR3 sequence is 16 residues long. Germline CDR1 and CDR2: SGHRS and YFSETQ.

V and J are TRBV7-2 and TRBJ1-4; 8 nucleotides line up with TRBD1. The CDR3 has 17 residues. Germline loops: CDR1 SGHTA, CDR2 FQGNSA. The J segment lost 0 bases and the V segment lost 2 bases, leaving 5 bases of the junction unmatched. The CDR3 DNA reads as TGTGCCAGCAGCTTACGGCAGGGGGCTGCAACTAATGAAAAACTGTTTTTT. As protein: CASSLRQGAATNEKLFF.

The CDR3 here is CASSYYSTEAFF. CDR3 nucleotide sequence: TGTGCCAGCAGCTACTATAGCACTGAAGCTTTCTTT. The chain carries TRBV5-4 and TRBJ1-1; D not resolved. The CDR3 consists of 12 residues. The germline V gene encodes CDR1 SGHNT and CDR2 YYREEE (reference sequence). V lost 3 bases, J lost 4 bases, and 7 bases lay in between.

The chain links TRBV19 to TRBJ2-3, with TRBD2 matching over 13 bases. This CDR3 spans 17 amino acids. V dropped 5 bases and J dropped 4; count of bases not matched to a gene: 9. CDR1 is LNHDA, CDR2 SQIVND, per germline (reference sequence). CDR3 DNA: TGTGCCAGTAGTGCCGGACTCACTAGCGGGGGGGCAGATACGCAGTATTTT. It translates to CASSAGLTSGGADTQYF.

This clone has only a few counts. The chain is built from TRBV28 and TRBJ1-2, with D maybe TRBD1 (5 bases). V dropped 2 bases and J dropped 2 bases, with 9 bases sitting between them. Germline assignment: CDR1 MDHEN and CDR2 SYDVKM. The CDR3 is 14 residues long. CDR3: CASSLVTVNYGYTF. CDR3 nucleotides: TGTGCCAGCAGTTTAGTGACAGTCAACTATGGCTACACCTTC.

CDR3 residues: CASSQDRGGVVETQYF. The DNA of the CDR3 is TGTGCCAGCAGCCAAGATCGGGGCGGGGTTGTAGAGACCCAGTACTTC. The J gene is TRBJ2-5, the V gene TRBV4-2, with D possibly matching TRBD2 (6 bases). CDR1 LGHNA and CDR2 YNFKEQ come from the germline V gene. This CDR3 is built from 16 residues. V lost 0 bases, J lost 4 bases, and 15 bases lay in between.

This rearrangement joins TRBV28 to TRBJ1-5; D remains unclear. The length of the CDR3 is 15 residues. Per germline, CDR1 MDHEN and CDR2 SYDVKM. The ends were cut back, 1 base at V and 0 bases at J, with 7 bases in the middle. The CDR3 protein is CASSLLAYSNQPQHF. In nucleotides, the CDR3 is TGTGCCAGCAGTTTATTAGCGTATAGCAATCAGCCCCAGCATTTT.

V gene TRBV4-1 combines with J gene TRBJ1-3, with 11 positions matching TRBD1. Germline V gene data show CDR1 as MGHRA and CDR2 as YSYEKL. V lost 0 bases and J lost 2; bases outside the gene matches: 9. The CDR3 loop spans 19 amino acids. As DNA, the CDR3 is TGCGCCAGCAGCCAAGATGGGGGAGGGGGACAGGGGGCTGGAAACACCATATATTTT. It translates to CASSQDGGGGQGAGNTIYF.

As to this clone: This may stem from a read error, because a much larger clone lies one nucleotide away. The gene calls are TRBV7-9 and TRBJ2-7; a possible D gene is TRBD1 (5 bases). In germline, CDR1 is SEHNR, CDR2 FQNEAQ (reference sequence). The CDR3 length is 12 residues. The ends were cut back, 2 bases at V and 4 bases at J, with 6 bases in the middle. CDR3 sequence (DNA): TGTGCCAGCAGCTTAAGGGGTTACGAGCAGTACTTC. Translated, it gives CASSLRGYEQYF.

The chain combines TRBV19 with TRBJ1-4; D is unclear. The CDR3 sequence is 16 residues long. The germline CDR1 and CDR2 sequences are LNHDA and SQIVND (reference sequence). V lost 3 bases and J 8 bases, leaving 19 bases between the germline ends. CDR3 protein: CASSISQAQGREKLFF. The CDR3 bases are TGTGCCAGTAGTATTTCTCAGGCCCAAGGGAGGGAAAAACTGTTTTTT.

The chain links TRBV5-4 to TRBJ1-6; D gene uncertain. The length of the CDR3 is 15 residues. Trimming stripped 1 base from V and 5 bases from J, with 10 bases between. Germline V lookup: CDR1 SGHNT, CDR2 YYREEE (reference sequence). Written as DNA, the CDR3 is TGTGCCAGCAGCTTGAACCCAGGAAATAATTCACCCCTCCACTTT. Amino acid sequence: CASSLNPGNNSPLHF.

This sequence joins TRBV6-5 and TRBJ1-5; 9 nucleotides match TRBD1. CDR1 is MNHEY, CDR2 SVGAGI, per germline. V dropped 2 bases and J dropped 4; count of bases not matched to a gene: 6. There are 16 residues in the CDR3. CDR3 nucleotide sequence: TGTGCCAGCAGTTACCGGACAGGGGTGTCGAATCAGCCCCAGCATTTT. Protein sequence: CASSYRTGVSNQPQHF.

CDR3 bases: TGTGCCTGGGGGGGGCAGGGGGCTGTCACTGAAGCTTTCTTT. Translated, it gives CAWGGQGAVTEAFF. This chain connects TRBV30 to TRBJ1-1; TRBD1 agrees at 8 bases. The germline CDR1 and CDR2 sequences are GTSNPN and SVGIG (reference sequence). This CDR3 contains 14 residues. The trim removed 5 bases at V and 4 bases at J, leaving 9 bases unmatched.

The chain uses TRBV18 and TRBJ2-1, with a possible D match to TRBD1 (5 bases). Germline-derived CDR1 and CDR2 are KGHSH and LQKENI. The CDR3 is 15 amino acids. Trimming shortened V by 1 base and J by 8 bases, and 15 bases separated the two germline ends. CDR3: CASSPRQGSFHEQFF. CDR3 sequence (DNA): TGTGCCAGCTCACCACGTCAGGGCTCTTTTCATGAGCAGTTCTTC.

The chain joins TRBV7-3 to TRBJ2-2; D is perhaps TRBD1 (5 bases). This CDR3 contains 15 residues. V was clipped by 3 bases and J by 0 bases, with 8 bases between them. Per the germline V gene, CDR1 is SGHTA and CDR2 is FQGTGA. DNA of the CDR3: TGTGCCAGCAGCTTGACAGCTTCGAACACCGGGGAGCTGTTTTTT. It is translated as CASSLTASNTGELFF. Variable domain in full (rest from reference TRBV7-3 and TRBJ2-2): GAGVSQTPSNKVTEKGKYVELRCDPISGHTALYWYRQSLGQGPEFLIYFQGTGAADDSGLPNDRFFAVRPEGSVSTLKIQRTERGDSAVYLCASSLTASNTGELFFGEGSRLTVL.

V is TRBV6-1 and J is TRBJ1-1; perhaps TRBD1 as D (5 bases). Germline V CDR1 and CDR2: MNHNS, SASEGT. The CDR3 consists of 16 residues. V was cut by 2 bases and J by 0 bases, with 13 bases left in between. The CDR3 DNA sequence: TGTGCCAGCAGTGAAACGGGGGTTCCCATGAACACTGAAGCTTTCTTT. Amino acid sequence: CASSETGVPMNTEAFF.

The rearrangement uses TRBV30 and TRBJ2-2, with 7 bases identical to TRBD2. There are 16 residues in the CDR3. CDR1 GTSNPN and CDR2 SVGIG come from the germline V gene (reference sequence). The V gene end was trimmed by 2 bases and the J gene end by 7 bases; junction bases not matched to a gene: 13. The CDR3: CAWSSLGGKVGGELFF. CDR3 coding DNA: TGTGCCTGGAGTTCCCTGGGGGGGAAAGTTGGCGGGGAGCTGTTTTTT. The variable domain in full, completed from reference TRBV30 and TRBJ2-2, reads SQTIHQWPATLVQPVGSPLSLECTVEGTSNPNLYWYRQAAGRGLQLLFYSVGIGQISSEVPQNLSASRPQDRQFILSSKKLLLSDSGFYLCAWSSLGGKVGGELFFGEGSRLTVL.

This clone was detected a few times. The CDR3 DNA follows: TGTGCCAGCAGCTTAGATGGGCAGCAAAGAGGCTACACCTTC. It yields the protein CASSLDGQQRGYTF. The V gene is TRBV7-9, the J gene TRBJ1-2; unclear D gene. Germline CDR1 and CDR2: SEHNR and FQNEAQ (reference sequence). V lost 1 base, J lost 8 bases, and 14 bases lay in between. The CDR3 is made up of 14 amino acids.

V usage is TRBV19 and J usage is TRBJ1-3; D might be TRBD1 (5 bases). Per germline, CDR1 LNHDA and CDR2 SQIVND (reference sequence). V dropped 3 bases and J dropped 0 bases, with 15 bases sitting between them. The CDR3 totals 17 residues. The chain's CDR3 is CASSITGPGSSGNTIYF. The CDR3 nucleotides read TGTGCCAGTAGTATTACAGGCCCAGGGAGCTCTGGAAACACCATATATTTT.

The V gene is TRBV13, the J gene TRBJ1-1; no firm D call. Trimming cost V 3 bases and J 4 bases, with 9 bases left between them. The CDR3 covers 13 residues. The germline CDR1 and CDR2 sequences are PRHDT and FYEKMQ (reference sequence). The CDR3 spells CASSFREPTEAFF. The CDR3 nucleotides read TGTGCCAGCAGCTTCCGGGAGCCCACTGAAGCTTTCTTT.